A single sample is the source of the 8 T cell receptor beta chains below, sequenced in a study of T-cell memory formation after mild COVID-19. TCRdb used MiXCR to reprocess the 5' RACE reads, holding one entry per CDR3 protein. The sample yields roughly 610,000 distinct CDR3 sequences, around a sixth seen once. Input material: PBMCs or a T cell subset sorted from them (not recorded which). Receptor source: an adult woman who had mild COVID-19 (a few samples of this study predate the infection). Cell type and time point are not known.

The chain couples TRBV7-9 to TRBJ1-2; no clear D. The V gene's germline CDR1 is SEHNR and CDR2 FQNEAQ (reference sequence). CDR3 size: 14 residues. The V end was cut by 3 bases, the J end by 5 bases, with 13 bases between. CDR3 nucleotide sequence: TGTGCCAGCAGCTTCTATGAGACTCAATATGGCTACACCTTC. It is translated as CASSFYETQYGYTF.

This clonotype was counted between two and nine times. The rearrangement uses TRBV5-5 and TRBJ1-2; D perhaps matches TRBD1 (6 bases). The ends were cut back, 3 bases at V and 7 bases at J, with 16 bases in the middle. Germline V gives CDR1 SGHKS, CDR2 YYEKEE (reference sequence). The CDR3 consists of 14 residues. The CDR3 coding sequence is TGTGCCAGCAGCTCTCTACAGGGTTACGGTGGCTACACCTTC. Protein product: CASSSLQGYGGYTF.

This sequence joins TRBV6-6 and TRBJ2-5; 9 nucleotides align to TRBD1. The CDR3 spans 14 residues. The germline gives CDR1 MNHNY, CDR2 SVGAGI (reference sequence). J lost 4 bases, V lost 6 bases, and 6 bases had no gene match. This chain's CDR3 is CASSQGQGRETQYF. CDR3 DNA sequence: TGTGCCAGCAGCCAGGGACAGGGAAGAGAGACCCAGTACTTC.

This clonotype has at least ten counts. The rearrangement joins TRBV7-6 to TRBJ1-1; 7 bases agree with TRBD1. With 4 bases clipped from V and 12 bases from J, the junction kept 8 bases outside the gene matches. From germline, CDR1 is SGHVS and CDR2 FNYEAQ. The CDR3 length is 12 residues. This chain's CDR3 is CASSSQGGEPFF. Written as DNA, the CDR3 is TGTGCCAGCAGCTCACAAGGGGGCGAACCTTTCTTT.

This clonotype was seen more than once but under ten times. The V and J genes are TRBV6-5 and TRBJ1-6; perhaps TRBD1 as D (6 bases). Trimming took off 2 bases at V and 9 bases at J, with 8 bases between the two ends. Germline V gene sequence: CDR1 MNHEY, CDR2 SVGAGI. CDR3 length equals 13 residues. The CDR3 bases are TGTGCCAGCAGTTACATCAGGGGTTCACCCCTCCACTTT. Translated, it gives CASSYIRGSPLHF.

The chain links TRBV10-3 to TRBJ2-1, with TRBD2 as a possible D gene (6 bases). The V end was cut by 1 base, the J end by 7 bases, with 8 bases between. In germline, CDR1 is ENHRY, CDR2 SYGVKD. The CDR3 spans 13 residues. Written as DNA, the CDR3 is TGTGCCATCAGTGAGTTGGAGGGGAATGAGCAGTTCTTC. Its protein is CAISELEGNEQFF.

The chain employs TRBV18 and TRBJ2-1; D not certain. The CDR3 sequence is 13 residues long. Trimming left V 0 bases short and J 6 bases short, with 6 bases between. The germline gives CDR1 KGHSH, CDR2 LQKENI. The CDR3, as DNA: TGTGCCAGCTCACCACCGTGGGGCAATGAGCAGTTCTTC. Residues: CASSPPWGNEQFF.

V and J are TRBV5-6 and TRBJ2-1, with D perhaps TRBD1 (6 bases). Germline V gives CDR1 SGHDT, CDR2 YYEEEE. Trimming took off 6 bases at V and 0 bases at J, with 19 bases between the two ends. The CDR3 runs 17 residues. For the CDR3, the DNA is TGTGCCAGCACCGGTTGGTGGCAGGGGAGCTCCTACAATGAGCAGTTCTTC. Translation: CASTGWWQGSSYNEQFF.